The 26 T cell receptor beta chains in this list originate from one sample, sequenced in a study of T cell changes during pregnancy in multiple sclerosis. Here immunoSEQ multiplex PCR was the method, and the copy in TCRdb shows in-frame clones only, minus some. The repertoire holds approximately 42,000 clones, under 90% seen once, with approximately 0.64% in the top ten. The sample consisted of CD4+ T cells from peripheral blood mononuclear cells, taken before pregnancy. The origin of the receptors is a female donor with multiple sclerosis, enrolled in a pregnancy study.

V gene TRBV7-2 combines with J gene TRBJ2-5; 12 positions match TRBD2. CDR3 length equals 18 residues. J gave up 2 bases and V 5 bases, and 12 bases lay outside the gene matches. Germline V gene lookup returns CDR1 SGHTA and CDR2 FQGNSA. In DNA form, the CDR3 reads TGTGCCAGCAGCCCCTTCCCCCGTGGACTAGCGGGGCAAGAGACCCAGTACTTC. Amino acids: CASSPFPRGLAGQETQYF. The variable domain in full, completed from reference TRBV7-2 and TRBJ2-5, reads GAGVSQSPSNKVTEKGKDVELRCDPISGHTALYWYRQSLGQGLEFLIYFQGNSAPDKSGLPSDRFSAERTGGSVSTLTIQRTQQEDSAVYLCASSPFPRGLAGQETQYFGPGTRLLVL.

This chain connects TRBV19 to TRBJ2-1, with a weak D call TRBD2 (5 bases). The CDR3 has 15 residues. Per germline, CDR1 LNHDA and CDR2 SQIVND (reference sequence). Between the trimmed V and J ends, which lost 6 bases and 4 bases, there was a span of 16 bases. As DNA, the CDR3 is TGTGCCAGTAGACGTCCGGGAAGTCTTTACAATGAGCAGTTCTTC. Amino acids: CASRRPGSLYNEQFF.

CDR3 nucleotide sequence: TGTGCCAGCAGCTTGACGGTCCGAGAACTTAATTTTAATGAAAAACTGTTTTTT. This translates into CASSLTVRELNFNEKLFF. J is TRBJ1-4 and V is TRBV5-6, with unresolved D. The CDR3 runs 18 residues. Trimming removed 1 base from V and 4 bases from J, with 20 bases in between. The germline gives CDR1 SGHDT, CDR2 YYEEEE. Full variable domain (missing parts from reference TRBV5-6 and TRBJ1-4): DAGVTQSPTHLIKTRGQQVTLRCSPKSGHDTVSWYQQALGQGPQFIFQYYEEEERQRGNFPDRFSGHQFPNYSSELNVNALLLGDSALYLCASSLTVRELNFNEKLFFGSGTQLSVL.

The V gene is TRBV2, the J gene TRBJ1-5; TRBD1 agrees at 7 bases. Unmatched junction bases numbered 13, after V lost 5 bases and J lost 0 bases. The CDR3 length is 18 residues. Germline values: CDR1 SNHLY, CDR2 FYNNEI. The DNA of the CDR3 is TGTGCCAGCAGTTGGGACAGCAACGCACCTTATAGCAATCAGCCCCAGCATTTT. Its protein is CASSWDSNAPYSNQPQHF.

The CDR3 bases are TGTGCCAGCAGTGAAGCAGCCGGTACCAAAAACATTCAGTACTTC. The encoded protein is CASSEAAGTKNIQYF. The chain recombines TRBV6-1 with TRBJ2-4; D gene uncertain. This CDR3 is built from 15 residues. From germline, CDR1 is MNHNS and CDR2 SASEGT. Trimming left V 0 bases short and J 2 bases short, with 8 bases between.

The genes are TRBV5-4 and TRBJ2-1; 7 nucleotides line up with TRBD2. This CDR3 comprises 14 residues. Germline values: CDR1 SGHNT, CDR2 YYREEE (reference sequence). The trim removed 3 bases at V and 3 bases at J, leaving 3 bases unmatched. The CDR3 reads CASSYGTNYNEQFF. For the CDR3, the DNA is TGTGCCAGCAGCTACGGGACTAACTACAATGAGCAGTTCTTC. The full variable domain, its missing parts supplied by reference TRBV5-4 and TRBJ2-1, is ETGVTQSPTHLIKTRGQQVTLRCSSQSGHNTVSWYQQALGQGPQFIFQYYREEENGRGNFPPRFSGLQFPNYSSELNVNALELDDSALYLCASSYGTNYNEQFFGPGTRLTVL.

The V call is TRBV19, the J call TRBJ1-1; the D gene is possibly TRBD1 (6 bases). The CDR3 sequence is 11 residues long. Trimming removed 5 bases at V and 10 bases at J, with 11 bases between. Per the germline V gene, CDR1 is LNHDA and CDR2 is SQIVND (reference sequence). In DNA form, the CDR3 reads TGTGCCAGTAGTCCGGGGGGCAGAGCTTTCTTT. Translation: CASSPGGRAFF.

The rearrangement joins TRBV4-3 to TRBJ2-1; 12 nucleotides line up with TRBD2. This CDR3 region has 15 residues. J lost 9 bases, V lost 4 bases, and 7 bases had no gene match. Germline CDR1 and CDR2: LGHNA and YSLEER. DNA of the CDR3: TGCGCCAGCAGCCTCTGGACTAGCGGGATCGGTGAGCAGTTCTTC. Translating it yields CASSLWTSGIGEQFF.

V and J are TRBV5-1 and TRBJ2-3; 12 nucleotides align to TRBD2. Germline assignment: CDR1 SGHRS and CDR2 YFSETQ. The CDR3 runs to 15 residues. V gave up 1 base and J gave up 8 bases; unmatched junction bases: 5. CDR3: CASSLLLAGGLTQYF. In DNA form, the CDR3 reads TGCGCCAGCAGCTTGCTTCTAGCGGGGGGGCTTACGCAGTATTTT.

The DNA for the CDR3 is TGTGCCAGTAGTACCTATAGCGGGGAAACAGATACGCAGTATTTT. Amino acids: CASSTYSGETDTQYF. The chain carries TRBV19 and TRBJ2-3; 8 bases are a match to TRBD2. V shed 4 bases, J shed 3 bases, and the junction held 6 bases outside the gene matches. The CDR3 spans 15 residues. Germline CDR1 is LNHDA and CDR2 is SQIVND (reference sequence).

This clone was observed a handful of times. The J gene is TRBJ2-1, the V gene TRBV4-2, with 13 bases lining up with TRBD2. This CDR3 has 19 amino acids. The junction had 11 bases not matched to a gene; V was cut back by 1 base and J by 5 bases. The germline CDR1 and CDR2 sequences are LGHNA and YNFKEQ. The CDR3 is CASSQGPLGLAGAHNEQFF. The CDR3 nucleotides are TGTGCCAGCAGCCAAGGCCCCCTCGGACTAGCGGGGGCCCACAATGAGCAGTTCTTC.

This chain joins TRBV19 and TRBJ2-2; 9 bases fit TRBD1. The CDR3 is made up of 13 amino acids. From germline, CDR1 is LNHDA and CDR2 SQIVND (reference sequence). V lost 6 bases and J lost 6; bases outside the gene matches: 2. The CDR3 spells CASRGQGPGELFF. CDR3 in DNA: TGTGCCAGTAGGGGACAGGGCCCCGGGGAGCTGTTTTTT.

This chain connects TRBV19 to TRBJ2-1, with TRBD2 matching 12 bases. Germline CDR1 LNHDA, CDR2 SQIVND (reference sequence). V lost 1 base and J lost 2; bases outside the gene matches: 3. The CDR3 has 17 residues. The CDR3, as DNA: TGTGCCAGTAGTATAGGGGGACTAGCGGGCGCCTACAATGAGCAGTTCTTC. Amino acid sequence: CASSIGGLAGAYNEQFF.

This chain connects TRBV10-2 to TRBJ2-3; D is unresolved. The germline V gene has CDR1 WSHSY and CDR2 SAAADI. This CDR3 has 13 amino acids. The ends were cut back, 0 bases at V and 7 bases at J, with 8 bases in the middle. DNA of the CDR3: TGCGCCAGCAGTGAGTCGGTCGACAATACGCAGTATTTT. It encodes CASSESVDNTQYF.

The rearrangement uses TRBV6-5 and TRBJ1-2; D may be TRBD1 (5 bases). Trimming shortened V by 0 bases and J by 4 bases, and 12 bases separated the two germline ends. Germline V gene lookup returns CDR1 MNHEY and CDR2 SVGAGI. The CDR3 spans 15 residues. The CDR3 nucleotides are TGTGCCAGCAGTTACTCGCAGGGTAGGGGCTATGGCTACACCTTC. Protein: CASSYSQGRGYGYTF.

The V call is TRBV6-5, the J call TRBJ2-3; a weak D match, TRBD1 (5 bases). V lost 3 bases and J 1 base, leaving 8 bases between the germline ends. Germline loops: CDR1 MNHEY, CDR2 SVGAGI. The CDR3 runs 14 residues. This CDR3 is CASSYLGGTDTQYF. In DNA form, the CDR3 reads TGTGCCAGCAGTTATTTAGGGGGCACAGATACGCAGTATTTT.

The chain combines TRBV10-2 with TRBJ2-2; maybe TRBD2 (6 bases). CDR3 length: 15 amino acids. Germline V gene lookup returns CDR1 WSHSY and CDR2 SAAADI. V lost 3 bases, J lost 6 bases, and 14 bases lay in between. The CDR3 protein is CASSDTIGGPGELFF. Written as DNA, the CDR3 is TGCGCCAGCAGTGATACTATAGGAGGGCCCGGGGAGCTGTTTTTT.

The rearrangement uses TRBV19 and TRBJ1-2; D possibly corresponds to TRBD1 (5 bases). Trimming took off 3 bases at V and 4 bases at J, with 9 bases between the two ends. Looked up from germline, CDR1 is LNHDA and CDR2 is SQIVND (reference sequence). The CDR3 extends over 13 amino acids. The CDR3 spells CASSIRGIYGYTF. CDR3 coding DNA: TGTGCCAGTAGTATCCGGGGGATCTATGGCTACACCTTC.

This sequence joins TRBV5-1 and TRBJ2-7; D is possibly TRBD1 (5 bases). This CDR3 contains 14 residues. V lost 5 bases to trimming and J lost 3 bases, with 15 bases between them. Germline assignment: CDR1 SGHRS and CDR2 YFSETQ. The CDR3 DNA reads TGCGCCAGCAGTGGCCAGGGTGGTTTCTACGAGCAGTACTTC. Amino acid sequence: CASSGQGGFYEQYF.

This clone was observed a handful of times. The chain has TRBV7-2 and TRBJ2-5; D uncertain. In germline, CDR1 is SGHTA, CDR2 FQGNSA. This CDR3 contains 14 residues. Trimming removed 5 bases from V and 3 bases from J, with 13 bases in between. CDR3 loop: CASSRNLGEETQYF. CDR3 DNA sequence: TGTGCCAGCAGCCGAAATCTAGGAGAAGAGACCCAGTACTTC.

This clone turned up a few times. The chain links TRBV6-5 to TRBJ1-1, with D unresolved. The CDR3 length is 15 residues. CDR1 MNHEY and CDR2 SVGAGI come from the germline V gene. Trimming stripped 0 bases from V and 3 bases from J, with 11 bases between. The CDR3 DNA reads TGTGCCAGCAGTTACTCGAGATCTCAGGACACTGAAGCTTTCTTT. It yields the protein CASSYSRSQDTEAFF.

CDR3 sequence: CASSETAPGQVSYEQYF. CDR3 bases: TGTGCCAGCAGTGAAACTGCCCCGGGACAGGTCTCCTACGAGCAGTACTTC. The chain links TRBV2 to TRBJ2-7, with TRBD1 matching 8 bases. Trimming took 2 bases from V and 0 from J; bases not matched to a gene: 9. Germline V gene data show CDR1 as SNHLY and CDR2 as FYNNEI. The CDR3 is 17 residues long.

This clone was counted only a few times. CDR3 nucleotides: TGTGCCAGTAGTAAGGCTAGCGGGAGCTCCTACAATGAGCAGTTCTTC. As protein: CASSKASGSSYNEQFF. The gene calls are TRBV19 and TRBJ2-1; 10 nucleotides agree with TRBD2. The CDR3 runs 16 residues. In germline, CDR1 is LNHDA, CDR2 SQIVND (reference sequence). Trimming took 4 bases from V and 0 from J; bases not matched to a gene: 3.

The chain couples TRBV19 to TRBJ2-7, with TRBD2 matching 8 bases. Germline CDR1 LNHDA, CDR2 SQIVND (reference sequence). The CDR3 runs 17 residues. V shed 1 base and J 0 bases; nucleotides not matched to a gene: 8. DNA for the CDR3: TGTGCCAGTAGTATAGTAAGCGGGAGATTCGGCTCCTACGAGCAGTACTTC. It translates to CASSIVSGRFGSYEQYF.

The CDR3 nucleotides are TGTGCCAGCTCACCCCGACAGGGGGTCTACGAGCAGTACTTC. It specifies CASSPRQGVYEQYF. V is TRBV18 and J is TRBJ2-7; 9 bases fit TRBD1. The J segment lost 3 bases and the V segment lost 3 bases, leaving 3 bases of the junction unmatched. The length of the CDR3 is 14 residues. Germline loops: CDR1 KGHSH, CDR2 LQKENI.

The chain uses TRBV7-2 and TRBJ2-5; 7 positions agree with TRBD2. The ends lost 8 bases at V and 4 bases at J; junction bases unmatched: 16. Germline V gene data show CDR1 as SGHTA and CDR2 as FQGNSA. The CDR3 sequence is 16 residues long. The DNA of the CDR3 is TGTGCCAGCTCCCTCGGGGCCCCGGGGGGAGGAGAGACCCAGTACTTC. Its protein product is CASSLGAPGGGETQYF.